Listed here are 28 T cell receptor beta chains from one sample, sequenced in a study of blood T cell repertoires in COVID-19. The protocol was immunoSEQ multiplex PCR, while the TCRdb copy is restricted to in-frame clones and leaves out a portion. The table shows approximately 120,000 clones, with 86% occurring only once. Sequencing was done on a sample of peripheral blood. The receptors were gathered from a human donor in a cohort sampled during active COVID-19.

This chain connects TRBV4-2 to TRBJ2-1; possibly TRBD2 for D (6 bases). Germline CDR1 is LGHNA and CDR2 is YNFKEQ. The V gene lost 1 base and the J gene lost 2 bases, with 12 bases spanning the gap. The CDR3 extends over 16 amino acids. This chain's CDR3 is CASSQVLGSPYNEQFF. The CDR3, as DNA: TGTGCCAGCAGCCAAGTTCTCGGGAGTCCCTACAATGAGCAGTTCTTC.

The V and J genes are TRBV7-2 and TRBJ2-5, with 8 bases fitting TRBD2. The CDR3 contains 15 residues. Germline V gene data show CDR1 as SGHTA and CDR2 as FQGNSA. With 5 bases clipped from V and 3 bases from J, the junction kept 8 bases outside the gene matches. The CDR3 reads CASSLSGLGEETQYF. CDR3 DNA sequence: TGTGCCAGCAGCCTATCGGGACTAGGTGAAGAGACCCAGTACTTC.

CDR3 protein: CAITHRERDTEAFF. The CDR3 nucleotides are TGTGCCATCACCCACAGGGAGAGGGACACTGAAGCTTTCTTT. The chain joins TRBV10-3 to TRBJ1-1; TRBD1 is a possible D gene (6 bases). Trimming stripped 7 bases from V and 3 bases from J, with 15 bases between. Germline CDR1 ENHRY, CDR2 SYGVKD. The CDR3 runs 14 residues.

This chain links TRBV16 with TRBJ2-7; 7 bases map to TRBD1. Germline V lookup: CDR1 KGHSY, CDR2 FQNENV. Trimming took 4 bases from V and 0 from J; bases not matched to a gene: 6. The CDR3 has 15 amino acids. CDR3 region: CASSLRQGHSYEQYF. Here the CDR3 DNA reads TGTGCCAGCAGCCTGCGACAGGGACACTCCTACGAGCAGTACTTC.

V and J are TRBV28 and TRBJ1-1, with 10 bases matching TRBD1. CDR3 length equals 14 residues. Unmatched junction bases numbered 8, after V lost 6 bases and J lost 7 bases. CDR1 MDHEN and CDR2 SYDVKM come from the germline V gene. The CDR3 coding sequence is TGTGCCAGCAGCCCTCCGTGGGACAGGGGTGAAGCTTTCTTT. Translation: CASSPPWDRGEAFF.

The chain is built from TRBV9 and TRBJ2-1, with 8 positions matching TRBD2. This CDR3 contains 16 residues. Germline-derived CDR1 and CDR2 are SGDLS and YYNGEE. V trimming: 0 bases; J trimming: 4 bases; junction bases outside the gene matches: 6. The CDR3 spells CASSVGGTRVYNEQFF. In DNA, the CDR3 is TGTGCCAGCAGCGTAGGTGGGACTAGAGTTTACAATGAGCAGTTCTTC.

The chain recombines TRBV6-5 with TRBJ1-1; D is possibly TRBD1 (6 bases). CDR3 length: 15 residues. V was trimmed by 0 bases and J by 4 bases, leaving 12 bases between them. The germline gives CDR1 MNHEY, CDR2 SVGAGI. CDR3: CASSYSPGVGTEAFF. In nucleotides, the CDR3 is TGTGCCAGCAGTTACTCCCCAGGGGTGGGCACTGAAGCTTTCTTT.

The chain employs TRBV5-1 and TRBJ1-4; no clear D gene. The CDR3 runs 13 residues. CDR1 is SGHRS, CDR2 YFSETQ, per germline. V was cut by 2 bases and J by 4 bases, with 6 bases left in between. The CDR3 spells CASSLADNEKLFF. The CDR3 DNA follows: TGCGCCAGCAGCTTAGCTGATAATGAAAAACTGTTTTTT.

This sequence joins TRBV28 and TRBJ2-1, with TRBD2 matching 12 bases. The germline V gene has CDR1 MDHEN and CDR2 SYDVKM. The ends lost 5 bases at V and 2 bases at J; junction bases unmatched: 10. The CDR3 extends over 18 amino acids. The CDR3 region has the DNA TGTGCCAGCAGTGGGGGACTAGCGGGCCTCAGAGCCTACAATGAGCAGTTCTTC. It codes for CASSGGLAGLRAYNEQFF.

The chain joins TRBV2 to TRBJ2-2; 9 bases are a match to TRBD2. Trimming at V came to 6 bases and at J to 1 base, leaving 3 bases not matched to a gene. Per the germline V gene, CDR1 is SNHLY and CDR2 is FYNNEI. The CDR3 length is 15 residues. The CDR3 DNA reads TGTGCCAGCAGCGGTAGCGGGAGGAACACCGGGGAGCTGTTTTTT. This gives the protein CASSGSGRNTGELFF.

J is TRBJ1-4 and V is TRBV27, with D possibly TRBD1 on 5 matching bases. V lost 7 bases and J lost 10, with 13 bases in between. The CDR3 length is 12 residues. Germline V gene sequence: CDR1 MNHEY, CDR2 SMNVEV (reference sequence). The CDR3 region has the DNA TGTGCCAGCAAAATGTACGGGGGAAAACTGTTTTTT. The encoded protein is CASKMYGGKLFF.

The J gene is TRBJ1-1, the V gene TRBV12-3 or TRBV12-4, with 7 bases matching TRBD1. V lost 6 bases and J lost 3; bases outside the gene matches: 4. This CDR3 has 13 amino acids. CDR3 sequence: CASRPDRHTEAFF. Written as DNA, the CDR3 is TGTGCCAGCAGACCGGACAGGCACACTGAAGCTTTCTTT.

This clone was detected a few times. This chain links TRBV18 with TRBJ2-7, with D maybe TRBD1 (6 bases). Trimming took 2 bases from V and 6 from J, leaving 8 bases between them. This CDR3 has 12 residues. Germline V gives CDR1 KGHSH, CDR2 LQKENI. The CDR3 here is CASSPGTSEQYF. For the CDR3, the DNA is TGTGCCAGCTCACCAGGGACATCCGAGCAGTACTTC.

The chain has TRBV6-5 and TRBJ1-1, with D possibly being TRBD1 (6 bases). This CDR3 comprises 12 residues. Germline CDR1 reads MNHEY; CDR2 reads SVGAGI. Trimming left V 6 bases short and J 11 bases short, with 16 bases between. The CDR3 protein is CASRAGGSSAFF. In nucleotides, the CDR3 is TGTGCCAGCAGAGCGGGGGGCTCGTCGGCTTTCTTT.

The rearrangement uses TRBV7-2 and TRBJ2-5; TRBD2 matches at 7 bases. The V gene's germline CDR1 is SGHTA and CDR2 FQGNSA. After removal of 0 bases from V and 5 bases from J, the junction contained 9 bases not matched to a gene. The CDR3 has 16 residues. CDR3 DNA sequence: TGTGCCAGCAGCTTAGCGGCGGCGGGAGATGGGGAGACCCAGTACTTC. Protein: CASSLAAAGDGETQYF.

The gene calls are TRBV5-4 and TRBJ2-3; TRBD2 matches at 8 bases. The CDR3 has 19 amino acids. After removal of 6 bases from V and 1 base from J, the junction contained 19 bases not matched to a gene. Germline CDR1 is SGHNT and CDR2 is YYREEE (reference sequence). The CDR3 sequence: CASTVGGSGSPPGTDTQYF. CDR3 nucleotide sequence: TGTGCCAGCACCGTCGGTGGAAGCGGGAGTCCTCCCGGCACAGATACGCAGTATTTT. The entire variable domain, with the rest obtained from reference TRBV5-4 and TRBJ2-3, is as follows: ETGVTQSPTHLIKTRGQQVTLRCSSQSGHNTVSWYQQALGQGPQFIFQYYREEENGRGNFPPRFSGLQFPNYSSELNVNALELDDSALYLCASTVGGSGSPPGTDTQYFGPGTRLTVL.

J is TRBJ2-7 and V is TRBV11-3, with D possibly matching TRBD1 (5 bases). Trimming pared 5 bases from V and 6 bases from J, leaving 14 bases between. Germline V gives CDR1 SGHNT, CDR2 YENEEA. The CDR3 spans 13 residues. CDR3 bases: TGTGCCAGCAGCGCGGTACCAAGGGGCGAGCAGTACTTC. Protein sequence: CASSAVPRGEQYF.

The chain joins TRBV12-5 to TRBJ2-1; weak D call: TRBD1 (6 bases). The CDR3 sequence is 15 residues long. Trimming took off 3 bases at V and 2 bases at J, with 11 bases between the two ends. CDR1 and CDR2 from the germline V gene are LGHNT and FRNRAP. The CDR3 sequence: CASGLGQGTYNEQFF. CDR3 nucleotides: TGTGCTAGTGGTTTAGGGCAGGGGACCTACAATGAGCAGTTCTTC.

The chain links TRBV10-3 to TRBJ2-7, with D possibly TRBD2 on 5 matching bases. There are 11 residues in the CDR3. CDR1 and CDR2 (germline): ENHRY, SYGVKD. V shed 6 bases and J shed 7 bases, with 10 bases lying between them. CDR3: CAIRTSGEQYF. The CDR3 coding sequence is TGTGCCATCAGAACGAGCGGTGAGCAGTACTTC.

This clone was seen only once. V usage is TRBV6-5 and J usage is TRBJ2-4; 7 bases are shared with TRBD1. The V segment lost 4 bases and the J segment 6 bases; nucleotides outside the gene matches: 9. The CDR3 runs to 15 residues. Germline CDR1 and CDR2: MNHEY and SVGAGI. The CDR3 coding sequence is TGTGCCAGCAGTTCCCATTCCGGGACAGTAAACATTCAGTACTTC. Encoded protein: CASSSHSGTVNIQYF.

V is TRBV23-1 and J is TRBJ2-4; unclear D gene. TRBV23-1 belongs to the ORF category, with a function that is uncertain. CDR3 length: 16 residues. The V and J ends lost 4 bases and 0 bases respectively, with 13 bases between them. CDR3 amino acids: CASSLSVRLAKNIQYF. In DNA form, the CDR3 reads TGCGCCAGCAGTCTCTCCGTTCGACTAGCCAAAAACATTCAGTACTTC.

This rearrangement joins TRBV9 to TRBJ2-7; 11 bases fit TRBD2. CDR1 is SGDLS and CDR2 is YYNGEE in the germline V gene. V lost 2 bases and J lost 6; bases outside the gene matches: 7. The CDR3 is 15 amino acids. This CDR3 reads CASSVLTSGISEQYF. CDR3 nucleotides: TGTGCCAGCAGCGTTTTGACTAGCGGGATCTCCGAGCAGTACTTC.

This chain links TRBV18 with TRBJ2-1, with TRBD2 matching over 8 bases. This CDR3 contains 14 residues. V shed 4 bases and J 6 bases; nucleotides not matched to a gene: 5. CDR1 is KGHSH and CDR2 is LQKENI in the germline V gene. CDR3 nucleotide sequence: TGTGCCAGCTCACTAATAGCGGGACTCAATGAGCAGTTCTTC. It translates to CASSLIAGLNEQFF.

This clone was observed once. The chain uses TRBV12-3 or TRBV12-4 and TRBJ2-7, with a possible D match to TRBD1 (6 bases). This CDR3 spans 13 amino acids. Trimming left V 2 bases short and J 10 bases short, with 15 bases between. CDR3 DNA sequence: TGTGCCAGCAGTTTATACGCCGGGACAATCCAGTACTTC. This encodes CASSLYAGTIQYF.

This chain connects TRBV14 to TRBJ2-3, with TRBD2 matching 7 bases. CDR3 size: 16 residues. The germline V gene has CDR1 SGHDN and CDR2 FVKESK. V was pared by 1 base and J by 0 bases, with 4 bases of the junction left unmatched. The CDR3 sequence: CASSQASGTSTDTQYF. Here the CDR3 DNA reads TGTGCCAGCAGCCAAGCTAGCGGAACTAGCACAGATACGCAGTATTTT.

This chain uses TRBV2 with TRBJ2-7; tentative D call: TRBD1 (6 bases). Germline CDR1 is SNHLY and CDR2 is FYNNEI. CDR3 size: 16 residues. V lost 5 bases to trimming and J lost 3 bases, with 20 bases between them. This CDR3 reads CASSSTLGTLDYEQYF. For the CDR3, the DNA is TGTGCCAGCAGTTCAACGCTAGGGACACTAGACTACGAGCAGTACTTC.

The V and J genes are TRBV18 and TRBJ2-7, with 7 bases fitting TRBD1. The V and J ends lost 3 bases and 1 base, in that order; junction bases with no gene match: 9. The germline V gene has CDR1 KGHSH and CDR2 LQKENI. CDR3 length equals 16 residues. The CDR3 DNA reads TGTGCCAGCTCACCCACGACAGGGAAGGTATCCTACGAGCAGTACTTC. Its protein product is CASSPTTGKVSYEQYF.

The V and J genes are TRBV7-6 and TRBJ2-1, with 7 positions matching TRBD2. V shed 4 bases and J 6 bases; nucleotides not matched to a gene: 3. CDR3 length equals 13 residues. Germline loops: CDR1 SGHVS, CDR2 FNYEAQ. The DNA of the CDR3 is TGTGCCAGCAGCTCGAGACTAGCCAATGAGCAGTTCTTC. Its translation is CASSSRLANEQFF.